Listed here are 5 T cell receptor beta chains from one sample, sequenced in a study of identical twins (dated by TCRdb to the mid-2010s). The library came from 5' RACE. The sequencer listed for this sample is Illumina HiSeq 2000. The public reads were quality trimmed at Q25 with fastp and then assembled into clones with MiXCR by TCRdb, keeping productive beta chains. When rows share a CDR3 protein, they turn into one entry using the most common DNA and genes. Within this sample are 250,000 to 350,000 distinct CDR3 sequences, with around 9.7% of them counted one time only. Approximately 7% of the sample goes to the ten largest clones. The same sample was also studied in work on yellow fever vaccine responses in identical twins.

The sequencing sample was made of CD8+ T cells sorted from blood. All receptors derive from a woman aged 18-30 years in good health.

This clonotype was counted only a few times. The chain recombines TRBV20-1 with TRBJ2-3; 8 nucleotides agree with TRBD2. Germline lookup yields CDR1 DFQATT and CDR2 SNEGSKA (reference sequence). The CDR3 extends over 13 amino acids. The J segment lost 1 base and the V segment lost 6 bases, leaving 3 bases of the junction unmatched. The CDR3 DNA follows: TGCAGTGCGACGGGGGGGGGCACAGATACGCAGTATTTT. Translating gives CSATGGGTDTQYF.

The chain has TRBV6-5 and TRBJ2-7, with TRBD1 matching 8 bases. Trimming at V came to 2 bases and at J to 9 bases, leaving 12 bases not matched to a gene. CDR3 length: 15 residues. Germline V gene lookup returns CDR1 MNHEY and CDR2 SVGAGI. In nucleotides, the CDR3 is TGTGCCAGCAGTTACGGGGACAGGTCAAACATCGGGCAGTACTTC. It codes for CASSYGDRSNIGQYF.

This clonotype was counted a few times. This sequence joins TRBV3-1 and TRBJ2-5; D gene ambiguous. This CDR3 comprises 19 residues. Trimming shortened V by 0 bases and J by 0 bases, and 20 bases separated the two germline ends. Germline values: CDR1 LGHDT, CDR2 YNNKEL (reference sequence). The CDR3 DNA sequence: TGTGCCAGCAGCCAAGATAGAGTCCTGACCTCCCCGTACCAAGAGACCCAGTACTTC. It codes for CASSQDRVLTSPYQETQYF.

This clonotype was recorded many times. V and J are TRBV5-1 and TRBJ2-1; D uncertain. The CDR3 is 15 amino acids. Trimming cost V 0 bases and J 0 bases, with 7 bases left between them. Looked up from germline, CDR1 is SGHRS and CDR2 is YFSETQ. The CDR3 DNA reads TGCGCCAGCAGCTTGGAGTTTAGCTCCTACAATGAGCAGTTCTTC. It translates to CASSLEFSSYNEQFF.

This clonotype was picked up a small number of times. The chain is built from TRBV10-3 and TRBJ2-3, with TRBD1 as a possible D gene (7 bases). Deletions cut 2 bases from V and 0 bases from J, with 27 bases between. CDR1 is ENHRY and CDR2 is SYGVKD in the germline V gene. The CDR3 length is 21 residues. The CDR3 nucleotides are TGTGCCATCAGTGAGGACGAGGGGGCATCGGAGGGCGTTACTAGCACAGATACGCAGTATTTT. It codes for CAISEDEGASEGVTSTDTQYF.